The 22 T cell receptor beta chains presented below share a single source sample, sequenced in a study of CD8 T cells in ankylosing spondylitis. Their cognate antigens are unknown. TCRdb itself ran the 5' RACE reads through MiXCR, one entry per CDR3 protein. Of around 390,000 distinct CDR3 sequences listed, approximately 20% are singletons. Study findings and constraints: Characteristic, it appeared, of ankylosing spondylitis blood was a TCR beta motif of eight or nine highly homologous variants.

The source material was blood, either unsorted or a sorted T cell fraction (not recorded which). Every receptor here comes from a male donor with ankylosing spondylitis.

This chain links TRBV20-1 with TRBJ2-7; 7 nucleotides align to TRBD1. V shed 6 bases and J 4 bases; nucleotides not matched to a gene: 6. There are 12 residues in the CDR3. Germline V CDR1 and CDR2: DFQATT, SNEGSKA (reference sequence). The CDR3 loop is CSATPTGYEQYF. CDR3 coding DNA: TGCAGTGCAACACCGACAGGGTACGAGCAGTACTTC.

The rearrangement joins TRBV7-3 to TRBJ1-3; tentative D call: TRBD1 (5 bases). The CDR3 totals 16 residues. Germline V gene sequence: CDR1 SGHTA, CDR2 FQGTGA. V lost 5 bases to trimming and J lost 0 bases, with 14 bases between them. CDR3: CASSPQPRGSGNTIYF. The CDR3 bases are TGTGCCAGCAGCCCGCAACCAAGGGGCTCTGGAAACACCATATATTTT.

V and J are TRBV18 and TRBJ1-4; D is ambiguous. Trimming took off 3 bases at V and 6 bases at J, with 11 bases between the two ends. Looked up from germline, CDR1 is KGHSH and CDR2 is LQKENI. The CDR3 runs 14 residues. The CDR3 bases are TGTGCCAGCTCACCCCAGGAACCTGATGAAAAACTGTTTTTT. Translating it yields CASSPQEPDEKLFF.

This clonotype has a count of ten or more. V is TRBV5-6 and J is TRBJ1-5; no clear D gene. V lost 3 bases and J lost 5, with 6 bases in between. The CDR3 spans 12 residues. CDR1 is SGHDT and CDR2 is YYEEEE in the germline V gene. For the CDR3, the DNA is TGTGCCAGCAGCTACTTAGATCAGCCCCAGCATTTT. Protein product: CASSYLDQPQHF.

This clonotype came up many times. The gene calls are TRBV15 and TRBJ1-4, with D possibly TRBD1 on 6 matching bases. Germline CDR1 reads LNHNV; CDR2 reads YYDKDF (reference sequence). This CDR3 has 17 amino acids. Trimming stripped 2 bases from V and 8 bases from J, with 21 bases between. CDR3 amino acids: CATSRPSGGRLSEKLFF. The CDR3 DNA follows: TGTGCCACCAGCAGACCGTCGGGGGGCCGCTTGTCCGAAAAACTGTTTTTT.

This clonotype has a handful of counts. The chain combines TRBV5-1 with TRBJ2-3; perhaps TRBD1 as D (6 bases). Trimming took off 6 bases at V and 2 bases at J, with 16 bases between the two ends. From germline, CDR1 is SGHRS and CDR2 YFSETQ. CDR3 size: 15 residues. CDR3 loop: CASTPQGFATDTQYF. The CDR3, as DNA: TGCGCCAGCACGCCTCAGGGGTTCGCCACAGATACGCAGTATTTT.

This clonotype was counted at least ten times. The chain joins TRBV20-1 to TRBJ2-5; D not resolved. The CDR3 extends over 11 amino acids. Germline V gene sequence: CDR1 DFQATT, CDR2 SNEGSKA (reference sequence). The V and J ends lost 3 bases and 4 bases respectively, with 6 bases between them. The DNA of the CDR3 is TGCAGTGCTAGCCGTCGAGAGACCCAGTACTTC. Its protein is CSASRRETQYF.

The chain has TRBV4-3 and TRBJ2-5, with D unresolved. The V end lost 0 bases, the J end lost 5 bases, and 13 bases lay between the germline ends. This CDR3 is 15 amino acids long. Germline loops: CDR1 LGHNA, CDR2 YSLEER. CDR3 loop: CASSQDWLLWETQYF. As DNA, the CDR3 is TGCGCCAGCAGCCAAGATTGGTTACTGTGGGAGACCCAGTACTTC.

The rearrangement links TRBV9 to TRBJ1-5; perhaps TRBD1 as D (5 bases). The CDR3 totals 14 residues. Deletions cut 3 bases from V and 0 bases from J, with 7 bases between. Germline CDR1 and CDR2: SGDLS and YYNGEE. The CDR3 region has the DNA TGTGCCAGCAGCGGAGGGGATAGCAATCAGCCCCAGCATTTT. This codes for CASSGGDSNQPQHF.

The chain couples TRBV7-8 to TRBJ2-7; either TRBD1 or TRBD2 may fit D (7 bases each). The CDR3 is made up of 16 amino acids. Trimming removed 4 bases from V and 2 bases from J, with 18 bases in between. Per germline, CDR1 SGHVS and CDR2 FQNEAQ. The CDR3, as DNA: TGTGCCAGCAGCTCCTCAGGGGGGGACTTTCCCTACGAGCAGTACTTC. Amino acids: CASSSSGGDFPYEQYF.

J is TRBJ2-7 and V is TRBV12-3 or TRBV12-4; D gene uncertain. The CDR3 runs to 14 residues. The V end was cut by 7 bases, the J end by 0 bases, with 13 bases between. Here the CDR3 DNA reads TGTGCCAGCAAGAGGACGGTTAGCTCCTACGAGCAGTACTTC. Its protein is CASKRTVSSYEQYF.

The chain uses TRBV6-2 or TRBV6-3 and TRBJ2-1; TRBD2 is a possible D gene (5 bases). Germline V gene data show CDR1 as MNHEY and CDR2 as SVGEGT. The CDR3 loop spans 14 amino acids. The V end lost 4 bases, the J end lost 6 bases, and 13 bases lay between the germline ends. CDR3 nucleotides: TGTGCCAGCAGTTGGGATGACTATTTCAATGAGCAGTTCTTC. Translation gives CASSWDDYFNEQFF.

The table lists this clonotype with a few counts. An end of the junction does not agree with germline; a read error may underlie this. The CDR3 DNA reads as TGTGCCAGCAGCCCCGGGGACAGGGAACGGGTCTTC. It yields the protein CASSPGDRERVF. V gene TRBV12-3 or TRBV12-4 combines with J gene TRBJ2-1; 9 bases are a match to TRBD1. The CDR3 spans 12 residues.

The chain has TRBV24-1 and TRBJ2-1, with 9 bases identical to TRBD2. V was clipped by 6 bases and J by 0 bases; unmatched bases: 8. The length of the CDR3 is 17 residues. CDR1 and CDR2 from the germline V gene are KGHDR and SFDVKD. The CDR3 spells CATSTGGSGSSYNEQFF. The CDR3 bases are TGTGCCACCAGTACCGGGGGTAGCGGGAGCTCCTACAATGAGCAGTTCTTC.

The chain recombines TRBV7-2 with TRBJ1-3, with 7 bases that match TRBD1. With 3 bases clipped from V and 5 bases from J, the junction kept 7 bases outside the gene matches. Germline CDR1 reads SGHTA; CDR2 reads FQGNSA. The length of the CDR3 is 15 residues. The CDR3, as DNA: TGTGCCAGCAGCTTTGAGGGGGCGTCCAGAAACACCATATATTTT. Its protein is CASSFEGASRNTIYF.

The chain's CDR3 is CSADTGVDQPQHF. The CDR3 bases are TGCAGTGCTGATACAGGGGTCGACCAGCCCCAGCATTTT. The chain has TRBV20-1 and TRBJ1-5; 7 bases fit TRBD1. The V gene's germline CDR1 is DFQATT and CDR2 SNEGSKA (reference sequence). The junction had 8 bases not matched to a gene; V was cut back by 5 bases and J by 7 bases. The CDR3 loop spans 13 amino acids.

The rearrangement links TRBV27 to TRBJ2-7; D might be TRBD2 (5 bases). The germline V gene has CDR1 MNHEY and CDR2 SMNVEV (reference sequence). V lost 5 bases to trimming and J lost 1 base, with 15 bases between them. The length of the CDR3 is 15 residues. The CDR3 region has the DNA TGTGCCAGCAGTACCCTGAGGGTATCATCCTACGAGCAGTACTTC. Translating it yields CASSTLRVSSYEQYF.

Here the CDR3 DNA reads TGTGCCAGCAGCGTAGTTCTATCGGGAACCGGGGAGCTGTTTTTT. Translation gives CASSVVLSGTGELFF. V is TRBV9 and J is TRBJ2-2, with TRBD2 as a possible D gene (5 bases). Germline V gene data show CDR1 as SGDLS and CDR2 as YYNGEE. This CDR3 comprises 15 residues. V was cut by 0 bases and J by 5 bases, with 11 bases left in between.

In its sample, this clonotype was seen a few times. The chain combines TRBV3-1 with TRBJ1-6; TRBD1 matches at 9 bases. Germline assignment: CDR1 LGHDT and CDR2 YNNKEL (reference sequence). V shed 4 bases, J shed 10 bases, and the junction held 5 bases outside the gene matches. The CDR3 has 14 amino acids. CDR3 residues: CASSRRDRDSPLHF. The CDR3 coding sequence is TGTGCCAGCAGCCGCCGGGACAGGGACTCACCCCTCCACTTT.

The chain is built from TRBV20-1 and TRBJ1-5, with 8 bases identical to TRBD1. Germline V gives CDR1 DFQATT, CDR2 SNEGSKA (reference sequence). The V segment lost 6 bases and the J segment 2 bases; nucleotides outside the gene matches: 6. The CDR3 has 14 residues. CDR3 DNA: TGCAGTGCCCCTGGGACAGGACGCAATCAGCCCCAGCATTTT. Translation gives CSAPGTGRNQPQHF.

This clonotype came up a few times. The rearrangement uses TRBV29-1 and TRBJ2-5, with D possibly TRBD1 on 6 matching bases. V lost 7 bases and J 5 bases, leaving 14 bases between the germline ends. The CDR3 loop spans 12 amino acids. CDR1 SQVTM and CDR2 ANQGSEA come from the germline V gene. The CDR3 protein is CSGGQRGETQYF. The CDR3, as DNA: TGCAGCGGCGGACAGAGGGGGGAGACCCAGTACTTC.

The chain employs TRBV5-1 and TRBJ1-1; D is unresolved. V was trimmed by 1 base and J by 0 bases, leaving 10 bases between them. The CDR3 has 15 residues. Germline CDR1 is SGHRS and CDR2 is YFSETQ. The CDR3 sequence: CASSLLTGMNTEAFF. The CDR3 nucleotides read TGCGCCAGCAGCTTGCTTACGGGGATGAACACTGAAGCTTTCTTT.